This T cell receptor beta chain was captured in a study of blood T cell repertoires in COVID-19. The overall study: The United States, Italy and Spain provided the acute and convalescent COVID-19 samples. The cDNA or gDNA used as material had been derived from T cells, B-cell-depleted T cells, or PBMCs.

CDR3 size: 14 residues. Authors' processing steps: The authors estimated nucleated cell counts from reference gene primer amplification. Clones were read by immunoSEQ multiplex PCR, and TCRdb kept only the in-frame ones, dropping some. The D gene and trimming were derived from the DNA, and the V and J assignments and clone size from that table. There are roughly 180,000 clones in the sample; 79% occur only once, and approximately 15% lies in the top ten. This TCR was recovered from a man between 60 and 70 years old with active or convalescent COVID-19. The V call is TRBV21-1, the J call TRBJ1-2; the table calls TRBD1, which could not be checked here. TRBV21-1 is tagged as a pseudogene. The source material was peripheral blood. The CDR3 region has the DNA TGTGCCCGTGAGTGGGACAGGGTGGACTATGGCTACACCTTC. Protein: CAREWDRVDYGYTF.